The source of this T cell receptor beta chain is a study of vaccination effects on CD4 cells after COVID-19. About the research overall: After the second dose, samples were taken at median day 72.

This clone has only a few counts. The antigen remains undetermined. Profiled with immunoSEQ multiplex PCR; TCRdb holds only in-frame clones, not every one. The repertoire consists of more than 60,000 clones, with around 69% occurring once and the leading ten covering about 2.2%. Cultured cells yielded isolated CD4+ T cells after less than 11 days. Each participant received a vaccine that was either BNT162b2 or mRNA-1273, given as two doses. The clonotype was recovered from a human donor who received a COVID-19 vaccine. The sample was CD4+ T cells from PBMCs cultured without peptide, taken after COVID-19 vaccination.

The CDR3 DNA reads as TGTGCCAGCAGCCCTCGGACAGGCTATGGCTACACCTTC. This codes for CASSPRTGYGYTF. The chain uses TRBV6-2 or TRBV6-3 and TRBJ1-2; 7 positions agree with TRBD1. V trimming: 6 bases; J trimming: 4 bases; junction bases outside the gene matches: 5. The CDR3 is made up of 13 amino acids. The germline CDR1 and CDR2 sequences are MNHEY and SVGEGT.